This paragraph reports one T cell receptor (beta chain). Its antigen is undetermined. This record belongs to a study of monozygotic twins with inflammatory bowel disease. Study-level points and caveats: Twins with IBD were found to have lower TCRbeta diversity (inverse Simpson) than healthy co-twins. Support was absent for any single strong signal or clonotype linked to IBD.

The CDR3 spans 18 residues. Germline V CDR1 and CDR2: SGHNT, YYREEE (reference sequence). An amount of 3,500 to 4,500 ng of total RNA was used for each TCR library. TCRdb re-called the 5' RACE reads; every CDR3 protein appears as one record, without DNA. The table for this sample gives approximately 400,000 distinct CDR3 sequences. This chain links TRBV5-4 with TRBJ2-1; as DNA is missing, the TRBD2 call by TCRdb cannot be tested. This receptor was obtained from a human donor with ulcerative colitis or Crohn's disease, or a healthy co-twin of an affected twin (not recorded which). Sequenced material: blood. This CDR3 is CASSLNRAGTRTYNEQFF.